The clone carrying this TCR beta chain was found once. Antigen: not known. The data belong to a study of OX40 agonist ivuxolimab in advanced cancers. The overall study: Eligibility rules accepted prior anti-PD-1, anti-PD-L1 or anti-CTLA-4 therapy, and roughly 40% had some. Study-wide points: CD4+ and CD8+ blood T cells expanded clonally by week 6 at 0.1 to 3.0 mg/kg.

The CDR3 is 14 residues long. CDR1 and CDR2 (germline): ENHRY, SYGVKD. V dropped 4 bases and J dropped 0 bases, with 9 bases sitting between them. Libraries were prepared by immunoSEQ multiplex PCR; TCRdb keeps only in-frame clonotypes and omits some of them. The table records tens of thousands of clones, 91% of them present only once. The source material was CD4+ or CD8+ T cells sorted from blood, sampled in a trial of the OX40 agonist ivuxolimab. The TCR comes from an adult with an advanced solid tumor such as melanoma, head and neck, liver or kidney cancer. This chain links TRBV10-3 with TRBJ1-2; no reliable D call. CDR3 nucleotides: TGTGCCATCAGTGGTAGGCAAGCTAACTATGGCTACACCTTC. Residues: CAISGRQANYGYTF.